This T cell receptor beta chain was captured by sequencing in a study of T cells in Graves' hyperthyroidism and ophthalmopathy. The CDR3 is 14 residues long. CDR1 and CDR2 from the germline V gene are MNHEY and SMNVEV (reference sequence). V was clipped by 2 bases and J by 8 bases; unmatched bases: 6. This clonotype was seen ten or more times. RNA transcripts served as the template for amplifying TCR beta CDR3 regions. The TCR CDR3 first-round RT-PCR relied on the HTBI primer set. TCRdb redid the calling of the multiplex PCR reads with MiXCR, one entry per CDR3 protein. This sample has 240,000 or so distinct CDR3 sequences; about 16% occur once, and the top ten carry less than 35%.

The sequence was obtained from a woman aged 18-29 years with Graves' ophthalmopathy. The chain uses TRBV27 and TRBJ2-1; 7 bases line up with TRBD2. Material for sequencing was blood. CDR3 residues: CASSLAGAGDEQFF. Written as DNA, the CDR3 is TGTGCCAGCAGTTTAGCGGGAGCAGGTGATGAGCAGTTCTTC.